The 21 T cell receptor beta chains presented below share a single source sample, sequenced in a study of monozygotic twins with inflammatory bowel disease. TCRdb reanalyzed the 5' RACE reads and collapses them to one entry per CDR3 protein, without DNA. Its clone listing holds about 160,000 distinct CDR3 sequences. Sequencing was carried out using blood. These receptors all come from a human donor with ulcerative colitis or Crohn's disease, or a healthy co-twin of an affected twin (not recorded which).

V usage is TRBV2 and J usage is TRBJ1-1; the TCRdb D gene call, TRBD1, has no DNA to confirm it. The CDR3 totals 15 residues. Germline CDR1 is SNHLY and CDR2 is FYNNEI. The CDR3: CASIRQGAVNTEAFF.

V and J are TRBV29-1 and TRBJ2-7; TCRdb returns TRBD1, unconfirmable since there is no DNA. Germline CDR1 reads SQVTM; CDR2 reads ANQGSEA. The CDR3 is made up of 16 amino acids. CDR3 loop: CSVWFPGTGGPYEQYF.

This chain joins TRBV7-9 and TRBJ1-3. CDR1 is SEHNR, CDR2 FQNEAQ, per germline (reference sequence). The CDR3 runs to 12 residues. Here the CDR3 reads CASILPGNTIYF. The variable domain in full, completed from reference TRBV7-9 and TRBJ1-3, reads DTGVSQNPRHKITKRGQNVTFRCDPISEHNRLYWYRQTLGQGPEFLTYFQNEAQLEKSRLLSDRFSAERPKGSFSTLEIQRTEQGDSAMYLCASILPGNTIYFGEGSWLTVV.

The CDR3: CANIGASETQYF. The chain has TRBV12-3 or TRBV12-4 and TRBJ2-5; no DNA is available, so the TRBD2 call from TCRdb remains unchecked. The CDR3 is 12 residues long.

The chain recombines TRBV15 with TRBJ2-3; checking the TCRdb D call of TRBD2 is not possible without DNA. The germline CDR1 and CDR2 sequences are LNHNV and YYDKDF (reference sequence). CDR3 length equals 14 residues. CDR3 protein: CATTLGGRGDTQYF.

The chain has TRBV20-1 and TRBJ2-7; TCRdb reports TRBD1, a call that lacks DNA to check it against. CDR3 length: 16 residues. The germline CDR1 and CDR2 sequences are DFQATT and SNEGSKA (reference sequence). The CDR3 region is CSAREILAQGGYEQYF.

This rearrangement joins TRBV6-2 or TRBV6-3 to TRBJ1-5; the D call from TCRdb, TRBD1, cannot be confirmed without DNA. Germline values: CDR1 MNHEY, CDR2 SVGEGT. The CDR3 has 15 residues. The CDR3 region is CASRRTGTINQPQHF.

The rearrangement uses TRBV28 and TRBJ1-1; the TCRdb D gene call, TRBD1, has no DNA to confirm it. CDR1 is MDHEN and CDR2 is SYDVKM in the germline V gene. The CDR3 runs to 12 residues. The CDR3 reads CASSAREPEAFF.

This sequence joins TRBV7-9 and TRBJ2-7. The length of the CDR3 is 16 residues. Germline V gene data show CDR1 as SEHNR and CDR2 as FQNEAQ (reference sequence). Here the CDR3 reads CASRSLRGSLSYEQYF.

The chain recombines TRBV7-2 with TRBJ2-2; with no DNA, the TCRdb D assignment of TRBD1 cannot be verified. Germline V gene sequence: CDR1 SGHTA, CDR2 FQGNSA. The CDR3 totals 14 residues. The CDR3 sequence is CASSSGQNTGELFF.

The rearrangement joins TRBV15 to TRBJ2-5. Germline V CDR1 and CDR2: LNHNV, YYDKDF (reference sequence). The CDR3 length is 15 residues. CDR3 residues: CATSRVRRGQETQYF.

V is TRBV10-3 and J is TRBJ2-7; TCRdb gives TRBD1 as the D gene, but with no DNA this cannot be confirmed. This CDR3 has 14 amino acids. Germline lookup yields CDR1 ENHRY and CDR2 SYGVKD. CDR3 loop: CAIRGATEHYEQYF.

CDR3 sequence: CSAGQGQGASGGYTF. This chain joins TRBV20-1 and TRBJ1-2; TCRdb designates TRBD1, a call that cannot be tested without DNA. CDR3 length: 15 residues. Germline V CDR1 and CDR2: DFQATT, SNEGSKA (reference sequence).

The genes are TRBV7-9 and TRBJ2-7. This CDR3 has 14 amino acids. In germline, CDR1 is SEHNR, CDR2 FQNEAQ (reference sequence). This CDR3 is CASSLSWGFDEQYF.

The chain has TRBV9 and TRBJ2-5; TCRdb's D gene call, TRBD1, goes unchecked for lack of DNA. The germline CDR1 and CDR2 sequences are SGDLS and YYNGEE. CDR3 length: 15 amino acids. The CDR3 here is CASSVGGGSQETQYF. Full variable domain (rest looked up from reference TRBV9 and TRBJ2-5): DSGVTQTPKHLITATGQRVTLRCSPRSGDLSVYWYQQSLDQGLQFLIQYYNGEERAKGNILERFSAQQFPDLHSELNLSSLELGDSALYFCASSVGGGSQETQYFGPGTRLLVL.

The rearrangement uses TRBV5-1 and TRBJ1-3. Germline lookup yields CDR1 SGHRS and CDR2 YFSETQ. The CDR3 is 16 amino acids. This chain's CDR3 is CASSPGHTGPGNTIYF.

The CDR3 sequence is CASSLRAAPQTQYF. The chain recombines TRBV7-2 with TRBJ2-5; with no DNA, the TCRdb D assignment of TRBD1 cannot be verified. Per germline, CDR1 SGHTA and CDR2 FQGNSA. The CDR3 totals 14 residues.

The chain combines TRBV6-1 with TRBJ1-1; lacking DNA, the TRBD1 call made by TCRdb goes unchecked. Germline V gives CDR1 MNHNS, CDR2 SASEGT. CDR3 length: 15 residues. The CDR3 reads CASRRSGTLNTEAFF.

The chain employs TRBV3-1 and TRBJ2-1; TCRdb designates TRBD2, a call that cannot be tested without DNA. The CDR3 runs 16 residues. Looked up from germline, CDR1 is LGHDT and CDR2 is YNNKEL (reference sequence). CDR3 in amino acids: CASSHTSGGAINEQFF.

This chain links TRBV20-1 with TRBJ2-1; the D call from TCRdb, TRBD2, cannot be confirmed without DNA. Looked up from germline, CDR1 is DFQATT and CDR2 is SNEGSKA (reference sequence). The CDR3 spans 13 residues. The CDR3 is CSARGYARNEQFF.

This chain uses TRBV29-1 with TRBJ1-5; TCRdb selects TRBD1, and the lack of DNA leaves this call unchecked. The CDR3 runs to 13 residues. From germline, CDR1 is SQVTM and CDR2 ANQGSEA. The CDR3 sequence is CSVGQYSNQPQHF.